This T cell receptor (beta chain) was found in a study of shared clonotypes between healthy human individuals. Across the whole study: For every donor, three CD4 naive, three CD4 memory, two CD8 naive and one CD8 memory plates were used. The study, taken as a whole, reports: In four donors, about 5% of naive CD4 clonotypes appeared in common.

Worth noting for this clone: Its antigen is unidentified.

The CDR3 loop spans 14 amino acids. CDR1 and CDR2 (germline): SGHAT, FQNNGV. Trimming pared 5 bases from V and 2 bases from J, leaving 12 bases between. Using immunoSEQ multiplex PCR, the repertoire was profiled, and TCRdb retains in-frame clones only, with some absent. The data contain some 2 million clones, approximately 95% of them singletons. Material: naive CD4+ T cells sorted from blood. Stated subset: CD45RA+ positively selected. The receptor was derived from a young man in good health. The chain is built from TRBV11-2 and TRBJ1-2, with a possible D match to TRBD1 (5 bases). CDR3: CASSPPAGNYGYTF. Here the CDR3 DNA reads TGTGCCAGCAGCCCCCCGGCAGGGAACTATGGCTACACCTTC. The whole variable domain, remainder taken from reference TRBV11-2 and TRBJ1-2, is EAGVAQSPRYKIIEKRQSVAFWCNPISGHATLYWYQQILGQGPKLLIQFQNNGVVDDSQLPKDRFSAERLKGVDSTLKIQPAKLEDSAVYLCASSPPAGNYGYTFGSGTRLTVV.